This is a list of T cell receptor beta chains from one sample in a study of cytomegalovirus exposure and HLA in healthy donors. Sequencing used immunoSEQ multiplex PCR; TCRdb keeps in-frame clones, though not all of them. The table has approximately 70,000 clones, around 74% seen once. What was sequenced was PBMCs. The receptors originated from a woman aged 55-70 years in good health and CMV-seropositive. Both conserved end residues are part of each CDR3. D genes are given only for firm matches. Clone size is shown for a subset of rows, as once, few, many or a class of expanded clone.

CDR3,DNA,J,size,D,V
CSVDGAGGPTDTQYF,TGCAGCGTTGACGGAGCGGGGGGGCCCACAGATACGCAGTATTTT,TRBJ2-3,-,TRBD2,TRBV29-1
CASSFGHNNQPQHF,TGTGCCAGCAGCTTTGGGCATAACAATCAGCCCCAGCATTTT,TRBJ1-5,-,-,TRBV5-5
CAWSPNRVTTEAFF,TGTGCCTGGAGTCCCAATAGAGTTACCACTGAAGCTTTCTTT,TRBJ1-1,-,-,TRBV30
CASSTSGTGIFGYTF,TGTGCCAGCAGCACATCCGGGACAGGGATATTTGGCTACACCTTC,TRBJ1-2,-,TRBD1,TRBV5-5
CASSYRGGEYQYEQYF,TGTGCCAGTAGCTACAGGGGGGGTGAATATCAGTACGAGCAGTACTTC,TRBJ2-7,-,-,TRBV19
CASSVSDSDAFF,TGTGCCAGTAGTGTTTCAGACTCTGACGCTTTCTTT,TRBJ1-1,-,-,TRBV19
CAIKGAASYEQYF,TGTGCCATCAAAGGGGCAGCCTCCTACGAGCAGTACTTC,TRBJ2-7,many,-,TRBV10-3
CASSVYRGRGYTF,TGTGCCAGCAGCGTTTACAGGGGTCGGGGCTACACCTTC,TRBJ1-2,once,TRBD1,TRBV5-8
CASSQQGYSYEQYF,TGTGCCAGCAGCCAACAGGGGTATAGCTACGAGCAGTACTTC,TRBJ2-7,-,TRBD1,TRBV2
CASGLTRTEAFF,TGTGCTAGTGGTTTGACCCGGACTGAAGCTTTCTTT,TRBJ1-1,-,-,TRBV12-5